The T cell receptor (beta chain) under discussion was sequenced for a study of cytomegalovirus exposure and HLA in healthy donors. In this sample, this clone turned up once. Its specificity is unknown. The primer mix had 60 Vbeta and 13 Jbeta primers. Clones were read by immunoSEQ multiplex PCR, and TCRdb kept only the in-frame ones, dropping some. The sample consists of 70,000 to 95,000 clones, roughly 80% of them appearing once. Whole-study findings and limits: TCR beta V- and J-gene trimming, according to a later analysis, was linked to a missense DCLRE1C variant. The investigators catalogued under 200 TCR beta chains as cytomegalovirus-associated.

Healthy bone marrow donors supplied every sample. The clonotype originates from a male donor in good health and CMV-seronegative. Sequencing was done on a sample of PBMCs.

CDR3 in DNA: TGTGCCACTTCCCTTGGCGATACGCAGTATTTT. This encodes CATSLGDTQYF. This sequence joins TRBV28 and TRBJ2-3; no firm D call. CDR1 is MDHEN and CDR2 is SYDVKM in the germline V gene. V was shortened by 10 bases and J by 6 bases, with 11 bases between the two germline ends. CDR3 length equals 11 residues.